This T cell receptor beta chain stems from a study of cytomegalovirus exposure and HLA in healthy donors. This clone was observed a handful of times. J gave up 5 bases and V 0 bases, and 3 bases lay outside the gene matches. CDR3 length: 16 amino acids. Germline V gene sequence: CDR1 SGHRS, CDR2 YFSETQ. PCR employed 60 Vbeta and 13 Jbeta primers. The protocol was immunoSEQ multiplex PCR, while the TCRdb copy is restricted to in-frame clones and leaves out a portion. Of 55,000 to 70,000 clones in the sample, around 62% are singletons; the top ten hold roughly 17%. The TCR originated in a man aged 40-49 years in good health and CMV-seropositive. The J gene is TRBJ2-1, the V gene TRBV5-1; TRBD2 aligns across 12 bases. The sample comprised PBMCs. CDR3 sequence reads: CASSLERLAGDNEQFF. Here the CDR3 DNA reads TGCGCCAGCAGCTTGGAGCGACTAGCGGGAGACAATGAGCAGTTCTTC.